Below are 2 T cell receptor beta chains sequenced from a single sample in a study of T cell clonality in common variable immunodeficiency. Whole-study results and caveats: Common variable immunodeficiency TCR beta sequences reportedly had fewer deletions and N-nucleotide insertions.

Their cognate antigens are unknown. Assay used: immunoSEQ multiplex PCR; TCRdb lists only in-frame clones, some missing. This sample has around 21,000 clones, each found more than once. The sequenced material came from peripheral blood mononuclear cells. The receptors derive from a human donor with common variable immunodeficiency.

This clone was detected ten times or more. The sequenced part of the CDR3 DNA is TGCAGTGCTTACGACAGAGCCACAGATACG. Translation gives CSAYDRATDT. The whole CDR3 sequence reads CSAYDRATDTQYF. The chain is built from TRBV20-1 and TRBJ2-3, with D perhaps matching TRBD1 (5 bases). The CDR3 extends 3 residues past the end of the read, so its final part is completed from the germline J gene. This CDR3 is built from 13 residues. With 5 bases removed from V and 2 bases from J, the gap between germline ends came to 11 bases. Germline CDR1 and CDR2: DFQATT and SNEGSKA (reference sequence).

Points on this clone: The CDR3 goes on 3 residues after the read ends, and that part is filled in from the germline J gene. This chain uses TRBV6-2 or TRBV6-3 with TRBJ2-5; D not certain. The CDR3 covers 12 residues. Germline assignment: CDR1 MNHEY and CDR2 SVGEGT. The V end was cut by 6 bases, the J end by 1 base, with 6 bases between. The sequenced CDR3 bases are TGTGCCAGCAGGTCAGGCCAAGAGACC. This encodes CASRSGQET. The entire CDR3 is CASRSGQETQYF.